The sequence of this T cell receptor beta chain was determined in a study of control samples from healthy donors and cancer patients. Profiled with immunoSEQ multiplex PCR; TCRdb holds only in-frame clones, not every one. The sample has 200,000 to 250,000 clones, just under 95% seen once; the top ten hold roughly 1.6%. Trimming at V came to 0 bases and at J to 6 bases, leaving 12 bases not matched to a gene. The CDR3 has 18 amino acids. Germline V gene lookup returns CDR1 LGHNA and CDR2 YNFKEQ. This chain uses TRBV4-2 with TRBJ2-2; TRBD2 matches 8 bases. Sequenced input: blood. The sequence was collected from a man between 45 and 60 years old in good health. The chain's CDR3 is CASSQDAQRGSYAGELFF. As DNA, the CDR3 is TGTGCCAGCAGCCAAGATGCCCAGCGGGGGTCATATGCCGGGGAGCTGTTTTTT.